These T cell receptor beta chains were read from a single sample in a study of CXCR3-negative and CXCR3-positive naive CD8 T cells. TCRdb reprocessed the 5' RACE reads, keeping one entry per CDR3 protein, no DNA. Here the sample table reports about 98,000 distinct CDR3 sequences. Source material: naive CXCR3+ CD8+ T cells from blood. These receptors were taken from a human donor in good health. Some clones in this sample may be carry-over from other donors' samples. The CDR3 runs from the conserved cysteine through the conserved F or W. The order of the fields is CDR3 length, J gene, V gene, CDR3 protein.

14 | TRBJ2-1 | TRBV5-6 | CASSVRDYYNEQFF
15 | TRBJ1-2 | TRBV29-1 | CSVEDQDRADYGYTF
14 | TRBJ2-1 | TRBV5-1 | CASSLSYGYNEQFF
11 | TRBJ2-4 | TRBV4-2 | CASSQVGTQYF
12 | TRBJ2-1 | TRBV29-1 | CSQGDVYNEQFF
14 | TRBJ2-3 | TRBV29-1 | CSVVGGQDTDTQYF
16 | TRBJ2-7 | TRBV4-3 | CASSQELSRGFGEQYF
16 | TRBJ2-7 | TRBV4-2 | CASSQGLAGGPEEQYF
13 | TRBJ2-1 | TRBV10-2 | CASSGWVGDEQFF
16 | TRBJ2-2 | TRBV20-1 | CSARDLQRVNTGELFF
15 | TRBJ2-2 | TRBV7-6 | CASSLGDSGTGELFF
16 | TRBJ1-1 | TRBV5-1 | CASSLGTGSMNTEAFF
15 | TRBJ2-7 | TRBV28 | CASRSGQGASYEQYF
14 | TRBJ1-4 | TRBV29-1 | CSVDIGGRDEKLFF
17 | TRBJ2-5 | TRBV29-1 | CSVETPFRGQYQETQYF
14 | TRBJ2-6 | TRBV7-6 | CASSRNSGANVLTF
14 | TRBJ2-7 | TRBV4-3 | CASSQERTDYEQYF
14 | TRBJ2-5 | TRBV6-5 | CASSYRGLQETQYF
13 | TRBJ2-5 | TRBV20-1 | CSADGTPGETQYF
12 | TRBJ2-7 | TRBV7-2 | CASSPAFYEQYF
14 | TRBJ2-7 | TRBV4-3 | CASSQGRDNYEQYF
14 | TRBJ2-4 | TRBV5-1 | CASSLVPEGDIQYF
12 | TRBJ2-1 | TRBV29-1 | CSVRFSYNEQFF
19 | TRBJ1-5 | TRBV12-3/TRBV12-4 | CASSFAGRGPEASNQPQHF
15 | TRBJ1-1 | TRBV7-6 | CASSLLRGDDTEAFF
16 | TRBJ1-2 | TRBV29-1 | CSVPPPDRGPLYGYTF